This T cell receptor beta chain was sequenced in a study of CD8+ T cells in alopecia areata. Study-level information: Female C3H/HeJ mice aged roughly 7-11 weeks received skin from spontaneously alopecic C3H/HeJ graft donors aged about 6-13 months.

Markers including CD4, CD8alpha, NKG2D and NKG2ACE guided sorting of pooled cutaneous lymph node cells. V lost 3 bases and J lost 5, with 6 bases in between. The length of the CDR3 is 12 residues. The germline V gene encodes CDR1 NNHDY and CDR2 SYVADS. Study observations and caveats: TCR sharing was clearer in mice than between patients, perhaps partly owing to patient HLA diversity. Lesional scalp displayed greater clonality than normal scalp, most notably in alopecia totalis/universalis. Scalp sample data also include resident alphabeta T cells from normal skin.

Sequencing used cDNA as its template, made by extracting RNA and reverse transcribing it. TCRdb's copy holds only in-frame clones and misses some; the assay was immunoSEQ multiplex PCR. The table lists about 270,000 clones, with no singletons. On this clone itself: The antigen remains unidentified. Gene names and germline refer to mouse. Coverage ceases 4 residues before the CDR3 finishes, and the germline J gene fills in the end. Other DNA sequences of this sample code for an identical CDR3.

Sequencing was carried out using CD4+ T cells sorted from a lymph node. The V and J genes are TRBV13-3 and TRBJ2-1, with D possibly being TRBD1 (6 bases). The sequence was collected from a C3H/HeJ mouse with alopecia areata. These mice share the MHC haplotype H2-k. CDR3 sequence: CASSGTDAEQFF. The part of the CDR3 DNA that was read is TGTGCCAGCAGTGGGACAGATGCT.